The clone carrying this T cell receptor (beta chain) was seen repeatedly, ten times or more. No antigen is known for it. The data are from a study of T cells in Graves' hyperthyroidism and ophthalmopathy. This CDR3 has 15 amino acids. CDR1 is SGHTA and CDR2 is FQGNSA in the germline V gene. V shed 1 base, J shed 5 bases, and the junction held 4 bases outside the gene matches. General study results and limits: From stable hyperthyroidism, ophthalmopathy was set apart by a 13 V-J model. Model output signaled ophthalmopathy a median around 6.9 months ahead of onset. Most clonotypes expanded in thyroid above 0.001 were likewise present in blood.

Amplification of TCR beta CDR3 regions used RNA as the template. The HTBI set primed first-round TCR CDR3 RT-PCR. TCRdb independently ran MiXCR on the multiplex PCR reads; one entry per CDR3 protein. The sample includes hundreds of thousands of distinct CDR3 sequences, 45% of them seen just once. The chain is built from TRBV7-2 and TRBJ1-4, with 7 bases aligning to TRBD1. The material sequenced was peripheral blood or thyroid tissue (not recorded which). The sequence came from an adult man with Graves' disease, either hyperthyroidism or ophthalmopathy (not recorded which). CDR3 sequence (DNA): TGTGCCAGCAGCTTAGTAGGGGGCGTCAATGAAAAACTGTTTTTT. Amino acids: CASSLVGGVNEKLFF.